Below, 3 T cell receptor beta chains from the same sample are listed, as sequenced in a study of shared clonotypes between healthy human individuals. Clones were sequenced by immunoSEQ multiplex PCR, and TCRdb holds only the in-frame ones, with some missing. Altogether around 88,000 clones are present, 60% to 70% being singletons, with the ten largest covering about 50%. Sequences were obtained from memory CD8+ T cells sorted from blood. Subset noted: CD45RO+ cells pooled with CCR7-negative TemRA cells. The receptors shown here come from a young man in good health.

The chain couples TRBV7-8 to TRBJ2-1, with no clear D. Looked up from germline, CDR1 is SGHVS and CDR2 is FQNEAQ. Trimming left V 4 bases short and J 6 bases short, with 16 bases between. This CDR3 has 15 amino acids. In DNA form, the CDR3 reads TGTGCCAGCAGCTGGAAGGATGGGGTGGCCAATGAGCAGTTCTTC. This encodes CASSWKDGVANEQFF.

The chain uses TRBV7-6 and TRBJ1-5; no clear D. V was shortened by 6 bases and J by 7 bases, with 13 bases between the two germline ends. CDR1 is SGHVS, CDR2 FNYEAQ, per germline. The length of the CDR3 is 13 residues. The CDR3: CASSPLAGQPQHF. The CDR3 region has the DNA TGTGCCAGCAGTCCTTTGGCGGGCCAGCCCCAGCATTTT.

In this sample, this clone turned up many times. The J gene is TRBJ1-2, the V gene TRBV7-9, with 7 positions matching TRBD1. Germline V gene lookup returns CDR1 SEHNR and CDR2 FQNEAQ (reference sequence). V was clipped by 5 bases and J by 3 bases; unmatched bases: 6. There are 14 residues in the CDR3. CDR3 sequence reads: CASSAPGQDYGYTF. The CDR3 nucleotides read TGTGCCAGCAGCGCCCCCGGACAGGACTATGGCTACACCTTC. The complete variable domain, with remaining parts taken from reference TRBV7-9 and TRBJ1-2, reads DTGVSQNPRHKITKRGQNVTFRCDPISEHNRLYWYRQTLGQGPEFLTYFQNEAQLEKSRLLSDRFSAERPKGSFSTLEIQRTEQGDSAMYLCASSAPGQDYGYTFGSGTRLTVV.